This TCR beta chain was observed in a study of Ad26.COV2.S vaccination and SARS-CoV-2 variants. Sequencing was performed with immunoSEQ multiplex PCR; in TCRdb, only in-frame clones are kept and a portion is missing. This table has 400,000 to 450,000 clones, about 92% appearing once. Overall study findings and caveats: Spike-specific TCR breadth in vaccine recipients exceeded that seen in placebo recipients.

Details on this clone: The antigen remains unidentified.

Treatment denoted: about 20 received Ad26.COV2.S at low or high dose, single or two shots; 5 received placebo; per-sample allocation not given. Material that was analyzed had been drawn on day 63 after the first vaccine or placebo injection. This CDR3 is 13 amino acids long. J was trimmed by 1 base and V by 3 bases; bases with no gene match: 2. Germline lookup yields CDR1 SQVTM and CDR2 ANQGSEA. The receptor was isolated from a person between 18 and 65 years old who received the Ad26.COV2.S COVID-19 vaccine or a placebo. V and J are TRBV29-1 and TRBJ1-1, with 7 nucleotides matching TRBD1. The sequencing here drew on peripheral blood, taken in a trial of Ad26.COV2.S vaccine versus placebo. CDR3 DNA sequence: TGCAGCGTTGACCAGGGGGGGAACACTGAAGCTTTCTTT. It translates to CSVDQGGNTEAFF.